This TCR beta chain was sequenced for a study of cytomegalovirus exposure and HLA in healthy donors. Some clones are missing from TCRdb's copy, which holds only in-frame ones; the method was immunoSEQ multiplex PCR. Altogether more than 110,000 clones are present, about 91% being singletons, with the ten largest covering almost 8%. The CDR3 has 15 amino acids. Unmatched junction bases numbered 8, after V lost 10 bases and J lost 3 bases. In germline, CDR1 is ENHRY, CDR2 SYGVKD. This sequence was found in a woman aged 18-29 years in good health and CMV-seropositive. The sequenced material came from PBMCs. The chain employs TRBV10-3 and TRBJ2-1; 11 nucleotides align to TRBD2. Written as DNA, the CDR3 is TGTGCCACCACCCGACTAGCGGGGTTCTACAATGAGCAGTTCTTC. This encodes CATTRLAGFYNEQFF.